This entry describes one TCR beta chain. What this receptor recognizes is not known. Nothing much larger sits one base from this clone, and base qualities are not available. The data were obtained in a study of blood T cell repertoires in COVID-19 (dated by TCRdb to 2020 to 2021). At the level of the whole study: Samples from collaborators originated in the United States, Italy and Spain and spanned both the acute and convalescent phases of COVID-19. The prospective study material was composed of cDNA or gDNA derived from T cells, B-cell-depleted T cells, or PBMCs. The dataset comprised deeply sampled blood TCRbeta repertoires from subjects exposed to, actively infected with, or recovered from COVID-19. A freely available public database, intended as a resource for researchers studying the immune response to SARS-CoV-2, is where the repertoires were released. Samples came from the ongoing ImmuneRACE study (first 160 participants) plus 1,254 subjects from 6 global collaborators. A de-identified subject ID, COVID-19 status, age in years and sex were almost always included in the sample metadata. Where available, HLA class I and class II types were obtained from metadata supplied by the sample provider rather than from assay-based typing. What the authors observed across the whole study: The quantity of clinical and demographic metadata differed by source and by participant and was supplied without curation.

From its cysteine to its phenylalanine, the CDR3 spans 14 amino acids. Just CDR3 DNA is preserved here, 42 bases in frame from base 1. The trim is 7 bases for V and 0 bases for J, with a gap of 10 bases between the germline ends. The germline V gene sets CDR1 to ENHRY and CDR2 to SYGVKD. TCRbeta CDR3 regions were amplified from genomic DNA using the immunoSEQ Assay, a bias-controlled multiplex PCR. Concerning the study's data processing: Within the assay, amplification of reference gene primers was used to estimate how many nucleated cells each sample contained. To quantify the absolute abundance of each unique TCRbeta CDR3 rearrangement, sequence reads were collapsed and filtered. Productive Simpson clonality was computed per sample as the square root of Simpson's diversity index over productive rearrangements. This immuneACCESS table, as held by TCRdb, lists in-frame sequences with V and J called but not all clones. Of the missing ones, under half trace to an unresolved V gene in checked studies; the others have no known cause. V and J calls and clone size follow that table, whereas D and trimming were derived from the DNA. This sample lists around 140,000 clones; approximately 84% were detected once. The ten biggest clones cover 2.6% of the sample.

Whole blood was collected in K2EDTA tubes by collaborating institutions according to the institutions' own protocols. For TCRbeta analysis, collaborators shipped samples in one of three forms: frozen whole blood, isolated PBMCs, or DNA extracted from either of those sample types. The chain is encoded by TRBV10-3 joined to TRBJ1-3, with TRBD1 as a weak D call on 5 bases. The sample comprised peripheral blood. The origin of this receptor is a human donor with acute or convalescent COVID-19. The donor label of this sample is uncertain. The CDR3 reads CAIKQADSGNTIYF. At the DNA level, the sequence is TGTGCCATCAAACAGGCTGACTCTGGAAACACCATATATTTT.